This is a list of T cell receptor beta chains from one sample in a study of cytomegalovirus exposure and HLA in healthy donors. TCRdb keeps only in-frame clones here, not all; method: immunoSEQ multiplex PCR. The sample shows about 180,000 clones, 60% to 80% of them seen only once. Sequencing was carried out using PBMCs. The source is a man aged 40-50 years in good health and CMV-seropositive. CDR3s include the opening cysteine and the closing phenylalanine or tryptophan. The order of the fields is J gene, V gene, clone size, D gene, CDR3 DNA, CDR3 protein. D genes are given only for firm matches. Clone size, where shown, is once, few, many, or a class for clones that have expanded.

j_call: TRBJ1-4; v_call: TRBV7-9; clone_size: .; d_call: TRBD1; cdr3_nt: TGTGCCAGCAGCCAGGGACAGAGAAATGAAAAACTGTTTTTT; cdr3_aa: CASSQGQRNEKLFF
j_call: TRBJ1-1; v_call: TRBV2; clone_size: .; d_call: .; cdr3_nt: TGTGCCAGCAGTGCCAGGGGCGGTACTGAAGCTTTCTTT; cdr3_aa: CASSARGGTEAFF
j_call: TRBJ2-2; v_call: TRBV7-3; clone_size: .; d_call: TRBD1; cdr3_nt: TGTGCCAGCAGCTCTCAGGGGGCGAAGGGGGAGCTGTTTTTT; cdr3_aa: CASSSQGAKGELFF
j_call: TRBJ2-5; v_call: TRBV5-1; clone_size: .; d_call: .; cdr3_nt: TGCGCCAGCACTGAGGTCGCCCCCCGGGAGACCCAGTACTTC; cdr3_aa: CASTEVAPRETQYF
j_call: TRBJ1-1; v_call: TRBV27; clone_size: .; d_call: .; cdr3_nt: TGTGCCAGCAGTCCAACCCAGGCGAACACTGAAGCTTTCTTT; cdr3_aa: CASSPTQANTEAFF
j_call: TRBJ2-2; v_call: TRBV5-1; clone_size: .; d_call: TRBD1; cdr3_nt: TGCGCCAGCAGCGGCGGGGCACAGGGGGCGAACACCGGGGAGCTGTTTTTT; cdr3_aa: CASSGGAQGANTGELFF
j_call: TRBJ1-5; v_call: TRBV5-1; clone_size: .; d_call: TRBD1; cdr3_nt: TGCGCCAGCAGCCCGGGACAGGGGCTTCAGCCCCAGCATTTT; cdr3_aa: CASSPGQGLQPQHF
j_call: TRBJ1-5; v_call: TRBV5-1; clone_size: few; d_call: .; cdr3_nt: TGCGCCAGCAGCTTGGGGCAGATCAATCAGCCCCAGCATTTT; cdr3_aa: CASSLGQINQPQHF
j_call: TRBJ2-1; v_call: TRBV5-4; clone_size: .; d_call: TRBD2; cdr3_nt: TGTGCCAGCAGCTCCGGGACTAGCGGGGGTTACAATGAGCAGTTCTTC; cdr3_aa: CASSSGTSGGYNEQFF
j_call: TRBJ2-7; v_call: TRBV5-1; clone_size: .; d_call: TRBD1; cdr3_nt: TGCGCCAGCAGCTCCGGGACAGGGGGTTACGAGCAGTACTTC; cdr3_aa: CASSSGTGGYEQYF
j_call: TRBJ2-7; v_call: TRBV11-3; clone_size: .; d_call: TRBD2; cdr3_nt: TGTGCCAGCAGCGCTGGGCGGGGGGGAGAGCAGTACTTC; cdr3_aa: CASSAGRGGEQYF
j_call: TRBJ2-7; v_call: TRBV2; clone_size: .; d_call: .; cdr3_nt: TGTGCCAGCAGTCCGCCCGGCGAGCAGTACTTC; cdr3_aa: CASSPPGEQYF
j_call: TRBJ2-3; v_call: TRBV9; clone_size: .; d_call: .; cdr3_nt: TGTGCCAGCAGCAACTCCAACGGGTACACAGATACGCAGTATTTT; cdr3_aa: CASSNSNGYTDTQYF
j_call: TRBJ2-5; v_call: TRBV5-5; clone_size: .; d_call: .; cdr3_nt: TGTGCCAGCAGTCCGGGTTCCGCCGGGGAGACCCAGTACTTC; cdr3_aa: CASSPGSAGETQYF
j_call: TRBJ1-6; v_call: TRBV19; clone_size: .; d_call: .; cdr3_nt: TGTGCCAGTACCCTGCAGGGGATAAATTCACCCCTCCACTTT; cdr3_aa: CASTLQGINSPLHF
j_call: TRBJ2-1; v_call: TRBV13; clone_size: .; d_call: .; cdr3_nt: TGTGCCAGCATCAGGGAGGGGGTCAATGAGCAGTTCTTC; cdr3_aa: CASIREGVNEQFF
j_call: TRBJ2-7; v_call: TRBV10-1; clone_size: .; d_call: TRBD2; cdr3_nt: TGCGCCAGCAGCGCGGGACTAGCGGGAGACTTTTACGAGCAGTACTTC; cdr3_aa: CASSAGLAGDFYEQYF